The following is a TCR beta chain sequence with its context. What it binds is not known. V was pared by 2 bases and J by 4 bases, with 8 bases of the junction left unmatched. The CDR3 is 16 amino acids. Germline assignment: CDR1 SGHAT and CDR2 FQNNGV. The sample comes from a study of OX40 agonist ivuxolimab in advanced cancers. Assay: immunoSEQ multiplex PCR; the TCRdb copy retains only in-frame clones and omits some. The table has about 100,000 clones, approximately 90% seen once. Study-level points and caveats: Clonal expansion was seen in CD4+ and CD8+ blood T cells by week 6 at 0.1 to 3.0 mg/kg. Compared with CD4+, CD8+ T cells on average had more expanded clones.

The sample consisted of CD4+ or CD8+ T cells sorted from blood, taken in a trial of the OX40 agonist ivuxolimab. V gene TRBV11-2 combines with J gene TRBJ1-5; 7 nucleotides line up with TRBD1. This TCR was sampled from an adult with an advanced solid tumor such as melanoma, head and neck, liver or kidney cancer. For the CDR3, the DNA is TGTGCCAGCAGCTTACTGACAGGGAAGGTGAATCAGCCCCAGCATTTT. Amino acid sequence: CASSLLTGKVNQPQHF.